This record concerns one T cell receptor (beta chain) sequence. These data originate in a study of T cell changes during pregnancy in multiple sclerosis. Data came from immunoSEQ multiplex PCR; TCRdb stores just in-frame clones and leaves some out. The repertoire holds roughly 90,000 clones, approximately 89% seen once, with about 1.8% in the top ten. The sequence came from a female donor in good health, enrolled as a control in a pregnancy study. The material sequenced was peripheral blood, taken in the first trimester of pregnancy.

The CDR3 here is CAIRRLDEQFF. DNA for the CDR3: TGTGCCATCAGACGACTGGATGAGCAGTTCTTC. J is TRBJ2-1 and V is TRBV10-3, with D uncertain. Trimming removed 6 bases from V and 8 bases from J, with 8 bases in between. Germline assignment: CDR1 ENHRY and CDR2 SYGVKD. The CDR3 runs 11 residues.